The clone carrying this T cell receptor beta chain was detected ten times or more. Its antigen is unidentified. These data come from a study of prognosis after radiotherapy for stage I lung cancer. Across the study: The study delivered radiotherapy as SBRT in 3 to 5 fractions, with a biologically effective dose of at least 100 Gy.

Per the germline V gene, CDR1 is SGHNT and CDR2 is YYREEE (reference sequence). Germline trimming cut 4 bases from V and 5 bases from J; bases unmatched to any gene: 12. The CDR3 contains 15 residues. It was by two-round multiplex PCR that TCR beta CDR3 was amplified from genomic DNA. Round one of PCR was performed, and it used primers specific to each TRBV and TRBJ gene. TCRdb used MiXCR to reprocess the multiplex PCR reads, holding one entry per CDR3 protein. This sample yields roughly 15,000 distinct CDR3 sequences, of which about 46% are seen a single time; around 40% belongs to the top ten. Notes on the study in general: Unique TCR clone counts fell after stereotactic body radiation therapy, median around 10,000 versus 6,900. Tumor specificity of the expanded TCR clones was not determined.

The authors drew around 5.9 milliliters of peripheral blood at each of two time points. The source of this sequence is a donor aged 50 or older with non-small cell lung cancer. This sequence joins TRBV5-4 and TRBJ2-7; 7 nucleotides match TRBD2. The sequenced sample was PBMCs, obtained before or after stereotactic body radiation therapy (not recorded which). The CDR3 spells CASSAGEGRIHEQYF. The CDR3 DNA follows: TGTGCCAGCAGCGCTGGGGAGGGTAGGATCCACGAGCAGTACTTC.